This T cell receptor (beta chain) comes out of a study of cytomegalovirus exposure and HLA in healthy donors. General study findings and limits: In vitro, three CMV-associated chains proved specific for CMV antigens. The study put 150 to 200 TCR beta chains on its list as cytomegalovirus-associated. The classifier reportedly diagnosed cytomegalovirus status with high specificity and sensitivity.

From the roughly 120-subject validation cohort, which was separate from the roughly 630-subject first cohort, the donors were drawn. Sequencing used immunoSEQ multiplex PCR; TCRdb keeps in-frame clones, though not all of them. The sample has roughly 52,000 clones; 90% to 95% are singletons. Of note for this clone: Its antigen is unknown.

The receptor was isolated from a woman between 18 and 29 years old in good health and CMV-seropositive. Sequencing used PBMCs.

In DNA, the CDR3 is TGCGCCAGCAGTGCCACGTGGCTTGGTAGGGGCAATGAGCAGTTCTTC. Translated: CASSATWLGRGNEQFF. The V gene is TRBV10-2, the J gene TRBJ2-1; maybe TRBD1 (5 bases). The CDR3 runs 16 residues. The V and J ends lost 4 bases and 6 bases respectively, with 19 bases between them. Germline lookup yields CDR1 WSHSY and CDR2 SAAADI.